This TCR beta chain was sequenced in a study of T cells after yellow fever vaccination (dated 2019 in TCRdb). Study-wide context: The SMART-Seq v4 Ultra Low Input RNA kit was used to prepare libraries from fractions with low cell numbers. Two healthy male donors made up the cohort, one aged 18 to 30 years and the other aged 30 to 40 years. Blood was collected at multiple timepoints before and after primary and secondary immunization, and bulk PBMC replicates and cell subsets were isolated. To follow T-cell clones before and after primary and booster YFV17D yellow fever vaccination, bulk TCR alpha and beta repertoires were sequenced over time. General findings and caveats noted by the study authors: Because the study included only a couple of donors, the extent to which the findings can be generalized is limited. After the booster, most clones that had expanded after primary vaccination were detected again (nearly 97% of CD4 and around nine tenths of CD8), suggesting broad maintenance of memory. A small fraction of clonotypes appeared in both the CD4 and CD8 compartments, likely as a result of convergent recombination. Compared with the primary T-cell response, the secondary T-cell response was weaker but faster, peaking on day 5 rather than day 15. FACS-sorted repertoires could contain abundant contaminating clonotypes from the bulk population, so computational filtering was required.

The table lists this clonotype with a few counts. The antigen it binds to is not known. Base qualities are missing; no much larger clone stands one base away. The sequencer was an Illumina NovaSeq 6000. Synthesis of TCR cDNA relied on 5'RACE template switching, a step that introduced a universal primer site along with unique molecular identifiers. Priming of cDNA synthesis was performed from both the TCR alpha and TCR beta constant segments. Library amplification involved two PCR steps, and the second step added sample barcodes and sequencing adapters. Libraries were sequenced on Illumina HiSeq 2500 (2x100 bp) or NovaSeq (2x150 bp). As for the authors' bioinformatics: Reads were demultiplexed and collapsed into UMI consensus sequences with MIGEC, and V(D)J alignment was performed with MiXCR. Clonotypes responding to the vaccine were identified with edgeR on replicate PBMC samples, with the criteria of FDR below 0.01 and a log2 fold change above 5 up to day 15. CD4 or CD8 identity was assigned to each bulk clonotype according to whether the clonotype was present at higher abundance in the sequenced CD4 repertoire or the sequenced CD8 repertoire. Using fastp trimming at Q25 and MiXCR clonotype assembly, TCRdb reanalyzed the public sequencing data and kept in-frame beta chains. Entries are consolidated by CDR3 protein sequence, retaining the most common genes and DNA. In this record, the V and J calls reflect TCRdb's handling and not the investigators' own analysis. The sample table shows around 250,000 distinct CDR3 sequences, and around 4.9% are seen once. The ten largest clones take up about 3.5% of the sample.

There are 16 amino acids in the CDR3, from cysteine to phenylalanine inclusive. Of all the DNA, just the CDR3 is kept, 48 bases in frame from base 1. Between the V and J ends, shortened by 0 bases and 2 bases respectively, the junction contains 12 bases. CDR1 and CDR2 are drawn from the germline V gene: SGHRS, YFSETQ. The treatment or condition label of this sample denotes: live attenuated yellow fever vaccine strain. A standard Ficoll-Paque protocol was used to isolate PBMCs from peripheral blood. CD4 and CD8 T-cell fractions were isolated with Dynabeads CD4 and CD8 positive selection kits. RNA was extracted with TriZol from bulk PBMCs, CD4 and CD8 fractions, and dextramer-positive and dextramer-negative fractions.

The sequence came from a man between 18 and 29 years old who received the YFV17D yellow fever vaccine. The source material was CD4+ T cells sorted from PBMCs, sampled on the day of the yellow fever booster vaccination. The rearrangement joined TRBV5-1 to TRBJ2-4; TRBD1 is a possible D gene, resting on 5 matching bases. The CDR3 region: CASSLAFRQSKNIQYF. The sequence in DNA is TGCGCCAGCAGCTTGGCATTCCGACAGTCCAAAAACATTCAGTACTTC.